This T cell receptor (beta chain) derives from a study of T cells in Graves' hyperthyroidism and ophthalmopathy (dated by TCRdb to about 2019). Turning to the overall study: To identify distinguishing TCR V-J signatures, a discovery cohort of around 100 patients was used, comprising 43 with Graves' ophthalmopathy and 57 with stable Graves' hyperthyroidism. An independent validation cohort of around 19 hyperthyroidism patients and approximately 15 patients who later progressed to ophthalmopathy tested prospective prediction of ophthalmopathy. The roughly 99 discovery patients were divided at random into training and test sets in a 7:3 ratio. In addition, the study compared T-cell repertoires in thyroid tissue and in blood from roughly six Graves' hyperthyroidism patients. Once sampling was done, hyperthyroidism patients were given methimazole at a starting dose of 30 mg daily, whereas ophthalmopathy patients were given high-dose intravenous methylprednisolone. According to the paper, TCR Vbeta CDR3 sequencing was carried out on approximately 140 peripheral blood samples, which came from 40 to 45 ophthalmopathy, about 75 hyperthyroidism and approximately 17 progressor patients.

The TCR beta CDR3 regions were amplified from the RNA transcripts. For the first round of RT-PCR on the TCR CDR3, the HTBI primer set was used together with the Qiagen OneStep RT-PCR kit. A second multiplex PCR round built the libraries, followed by size selection and purification. The libraries were sequenced on an Illumina HiSeq2000 using paired-end 100 bp reads. The source study handled its data this way. SOAPnuke was used to process the raw data, with reads discarded if the reads contained adapters or uncalled bases, had a mean Phred below 15, or lacked an exact constant-primer or identifier match. High-quality paired reads were merged using COPE v1.2.5, and each unique nucleotide sequence was defined as a clonotype. MiTCR v1.1 was used to align clonotypes to the IMGT TRBV, TRBD and TRBJ reference segments. The analysis included only V-J combinations with a frequency above 0.0001, which together covered 99.2% of the repertoires. The TCS score was defined as F50 (clonal expansion) divided by E x V (chaos), with BLOSUM62-based TCRdist calculated between CDR3 peptides within each V-J. Welch's t-statistics and random forest reduced 450 to 600 V-J features to roughly 13, which were used in a naive Bayes classifier (R e1071). Thyroid-blood repertoire similarity was quantified with the Morisita-Horn index. The public sequencing data were trimmed at Q25 with fastp and processed into clonotypes with MiXCR by TCRdb, which kept only in-frame beta chains. CDR3 protein duplicates are merged, each entry listing the most common genes and DNA. TCRdb, rather than the study authors, made the V and J calls. For this sample the table gives roughly 510,000 distinct CDR3 sequences, of which about 45% were detected only once. 44% of the sample belongs to the ten largest clones.

Any patient with an uncontrolled infection, another autoimmune disease, pregnancy or lactation was excluded. Diagnoses were based on clinical symptoms, serum thyroxine and TRAb, thyroid ultrasound and orbital computed tomography. Trizol reagent was used to extract total RNA, and RNA quality was then checked on an Agilent 2100 Bioanalyzer. This clonotype was recorded many times. Its antigen is not yet known. No much larger clonotype is one base removed from it; base qualities were not supplied. CDR1 and CDR2, per the germline V gene, are SNHLY and FYNNEI. V sheds 5 bases and J sheds 5 bases, leaving 18 bases between their ends. The CDR3 covers 15 residues, taking in both the cysteine and the phenylalanine. Only the CDR3 portion is preserved as DNA: 45 bases, with reading frame beginning at the first base. Results and caveats for the whole study, not just this receptor: In validation, progression to ophthalmopathy was predicted by the model with almost 71% sensitivity and roughly 72% specificity, a median of around 6.5 months before onset. Most expanded thyroid clonotypes (frequency above 0.001) were also detected in blood, suggesting blood repertoires may reflect thyroid immune responses. In cross-validation, a model built on a 13 V-J signature told ophthalmopathy apart from stable hyperthyroidism with 85% to 90% sensitivity and around 83% specificity, and in testing the same model reached 80%/75%. No statistical method was used to fix the sample size in advance, and group allocation was not hidden from the investigators.

Specimen: peripheral blood or thyroid tissue (not recorded which). The chain uses TRBV2 and TRBJ1-2; the D gene is not confidently resolved. The sequence derives from an adult woman with Graves' disease, either hyperthyroidism or ophthalmopathy (not recorded which). The DNA sequence follows: TGTGCCAGCAGTCGACTCCCTTACGGAGGTTATGGCTACACCTTC. The resulting protein is CASSRLPYGGYGYTF.